These T cell receptor beta chains were read from a single sample in a study of T cells in Graves' hyperthyroidism and ophthalmopathy. TCRdb redid the calling of the multiplex PCR reads with MiXCR, one entry per CDR3 protein. The repertoire has hundreds of thousands of distinct CDR3 sequences, 15% of them found once; the top ten carry 30% to 35%. The sequenced sample was blood. These receptors were obtained from a woman in her twenties or thirties with Graves' hyperthyroidism. Each CDR3 is given with its conserved first and last residue. Fields, in order: CDR3 DNA, CDR3 protein, D gene, J gene, clone size, V gene. The D gene is left open where the match is weak. The size field is filled for only some rows; it gives once, few, many or a size class.

cdr3_nt: TGCGCCAGCAGCTGGGGACAGGATGGCAGTGAGCAGTTCTTC
cdr3_aa: CASSWGQDGSEQFF
d_call: TRBD1
j_call: TRBJ2-1
clone_size: NA
v_call: TRBV5-1

cdr3_nt: TGTGCCAGTAACAATGACAGGGATCGCCAGCCCCAGCATTTT
cdr3_aa: CASNNDRDRQPQHF
d_call: TRBD1
j_call: TRBJ1-5
clone_size: few
v_call: TRBV19

cdr3_nt: TGCAGCGTTGAACCGCTCGGGGACGCTGAGCAGTTCTTC
cdr3_aa: CSVEPLGDAEQFF
d_call: NA
j_call: TRBJ2-1
clone_size: NA
v_call: TRBV29-1

cdr3_nt: TGCAGTGCTAGAACCCACCTACTAGCGGGAGGGCCGGGTGAGCAGTTCTTC
cdr3_aa: CSARTHLLAGGPGEQFF
d_call: TRBD2
j_call: TRBJ2-1
clone_size: NA
v_call: TRBV20-1

cdr3_nt: TGTGCCTGGACGCCGTCCTACAATGAGCAGTTCTTC
cdr3_aa: CAWTPSYNEQFF
d_call: NA
j_call: TRBJ2-1
clone_size: many
v_call: TRBV30

cdr3_nt: TGTGCCAGTAGTCGAACTACCGGGACAGGGGACGGCTATGGCTACACCTTC
cdr3_aa: CASSRTTGTGDGYGYTF
d_call: TRBD1
j_call: TRBJ1-2
clone_size: NA
v_call: TRBV19

cdr3_nt: TGTGCCACCAGTGACCGGGGCCTACTACCAAAGTGCGACATGGGCGGAGCTTTCTTT
cdr3_aa: CATSDRGLLPKCDMGGAFF
d_call: NA
j_call: TRBJ1-1
clone_size: NA
v_call: TRBV24-1

cdr3_nt: TGCAGTGCTAGAGATTTACGGGACATTGTAGCCAAAAACATTCAGTACTTC
cdr3_aa: CSARDLRDIVAKNIQYF
d_call: NA
j_call: TRBJ2-4
clone_size: few
v_call: TRBV20-1

cdr3_nt: TGCAGTGCCCGACTAGCGGGACTCGATGAGCAGCTCTTC
cdr3_aa: CSARLAGLDEQLF
d_call: TRBD2
j_call: TRBJ2-1
clone_size: NA
v_call: TRBV20-1

cdr3_nt: TGTGCCAGCAGACGAGGACTAGCGGGAGTCTACGAGCAGTACTTC
cdr3_aa: CASRRGLAGVYEQYF
d_call: TRBD2
j_call: TRBJ2-7
clone_size: many
v_call: TRBV12-3/TRBV12-4

cdr3_nt: TGTGCCAGCAGCTCGGGATTTAGTGCAACTAATGAAAAACTGTTTTTT
cdr3_aa: CASSSGFSATNEKLFF
d_call: NA
j_call: TRBJ1-4
clone_size: once
v_call: TRBV5-4

cdr3_nt: TGTGCCAGCAGTTTATTTGGCAGGGGGGATTCACCCCTCCACTTT
cdr3_aa: CASSLFGRGDSPLHF
d_call: TRBD1
j_call: TRBJ1-6
clone_size: NA
v_call: TRBV28

cdr3_nt: TGTGCCATCAGTGACCCGATGAGGCGGGAGGGCCGCAATGAGCAGTTCTTC
cdr3_aa: CAISDPMRREGRNEQFF
d_call: TRBD2
j_call: TRBJ2-1
clone_size: few
v_call: TRBV10-3

cdr3_nt: TGTGCCAGCAGCCAAGATGCCGTAACCTACGAGCAGTACTTC
cdr3_aa: CASSQDAVTYEQYF
d_call: NA
j_call: TRBJ2-7
clone_size: NA
v_call: TRBV3-1

cdr3_nt: TGTGCCAGTAGTGCTCCCGGGACTAGCGGGTACGAGCAGTACTTC
cdr3_aa: CASSAPGTSGYEQYF
d_call: TRBD2
j_call: TRBJ2-7
clone_size: NA
v_call: TRBV19

cdr3_nt: TGTGCCAGCAGTTACTCGACTGTGGGGACCGGCTACACCTTC
cdr3_aa: CASSYSTVGTGYTF
d_call: NA
j_call: TRBJ1-2
clone_size: few
v_call: TRBV6-6

cdr3_nt: TGCAGTGCTAGAGGGCCCGGCGGCTACGAGCAGTACTTC
cdr3_aa: CSARGPGGYEQYF
d_call: NA
j_call: TRBJ2-7
clone_size: NA
v_call: TRBV20-1

cdr3_nt: TGTGCCAGCAGCCCCCCCCTTGGAGGCACAGATACGCAGTATTTT
cdr3_aa: CASSPPLGGTDTQYF
d_call: NA
j_call: TRBJ2-3
clone_size: many
v_call: TRBV12-3/TRBV12-4